These 27 T cell receptor beta chains were all obtained from the same sample, sequenced in a study of regulatory T cells in long-lasting Graves disease. This sample's time point: persistent/refractory GD, antithyroid drugs over 5 years with positive TRAb. The TCR library used RNA extracted from PBMCs. Relying on iRepertoire HTBI primers and Arm-PCR of CDR3 regions, the team built TCR beta libraries. Each CDR3 protein gets one entry after TCRdb re-called the multiplex PCR reads with MiXCR. The data show roughly 400,000 distinct CDR3 sequences, with around 20% seen just once and roughly 20% held by the top ten. Sequenced here: peripheral blood mononuclear cells (PBMCs), sampled when the disease was refractory, from a patient treated with antithyroid drugs. The source is a female donor with Graves disease.

The V call is TRBV27, the J call TRBJ2-2; a possible D gene is TRBD1 (6 bases). There are 17 residues in the CDR3. V was cut by 4 bases and J by 4 bases, with 19 bases left in between. The V gene's germline CDR1 is MNHEY and CDR2 SMNVEV (reference sequence). The DNA of the CDR3 is TGTGCCAGCAGTTGGGCGGCAGGGACAATAGGCACCGGGGAGCTGTTTTTT. Protein sequence: CASSWAAGTIGTGELFF.

The chain couples TRBV11-2 to TRBJ2-6; D gene unclear. Trimming removed 5 bases from V and 1 base from J, with 9 bases in between. This CDR3 has 15 residues. Germline-derived CDR1 and CDR2 are SGHAT and FQNNGV. This CDR3 reads CASSIDTSGANVLTF. The CDR3 DNA is TGTGCCAGCAGCATCGATACGTCTGGGGCCAACGTCCTGACTTTC.

This clonotype has a count of ten or more. V is TRBV9 and J is TRBJ1-1; D ambiguous. V dropped 2 bases and J dropped 3 bases, with 14 bases sitting between them. The CDR3 length is 15 residues. Per germline, CDR1 SGDLS and CDR2 YYNGEE. Here the CDR3 reads CASSVGGGIDTEAFF. CDR3 DNA: TGTGCCAGCAGCGTGGGCGGAGGTATAGACACTGAAGCTTTCTTT.

The gene calls are TRBV7-2 and TRBJ1-1, with D hard to call. The germline V and J ends were trimmed by 5 bases and 5 bases, with 15 bases remaining between them. CDR3 length: 14 amino acids. Germline V gene sequence: CDR1 SGHTA, CDR2 FQGNSA. CDR3 bases: TGTGCCAGCAGCCCCGGGGTCCCTAGGACTGAAGCTTTCTTT. This encodes CASSPGVPRTEAFF.

This clonotype was seen many times. The genes are TRBV12-3 or TRBV12-4 and TRBJ2-7; 10 bases match TRBD1. This CDR3 spans 16 amino acids. With V trimmed by 4 bases and J by 4 bases, 10 bases remained unmatched. CDR3 region: CASSYPTGQGTYEQYF. The CDR3 nucleotides are TGTGCCAGCAGTTACCCAACGGGACAGGGGACGTACGAGCAGTACTTC.

This clonotype came up a few times. The CDR3 spells CASSTAVGPNEKLFF. CDR3 nucleotide sequence: TGTGCCAGCAGCACCGCGGTCGGCCCTAATGAAAAACTGTTTTTT. The gene calls are TRBV9 and TRBJ1-4; D gene uncertain. Trimming removed 4 bases at V and 3 bases at J, with 13 bases between. The CDR3 extends over 15 amino acids. Germline CDR1 reads SGDLS; CDR2 reads YYNGEE.

This clonotype has only a few counts. The V and J genes are TRBV29-1 and TRBJ2-7; TRBD2 is a possible D gene (5 bases). Germline V gives CDR1 SQVTM, CDR2 ANQGSEA. CDR3 length: 11 amino acids. V lost 3 bases to trimming and J lost 7 bases, with 10 bases between them. CDR3 in amino acids: CSVEGAPEQYF. CDR3 sequence (DNA): TGCAGCGTTGAGGGAGCCCCTGAGCAGTACTTC.

Only a few counts were recorded for this clonotype. The chain is built from TRBV7-9 and TRBJ2-2; 7 bases are a match to TRBD2. V gave up 5 bases and J gave up 6 bases; unmatched junction bases: 9. The CDR3 consists of 15 residues. The germline V gene has CDR1 SEHNR and CDR2 FQNEAQ (reference sequence). The CDR3 protein is CASSRLAENAGELFF. CDR3 bases: TGTGCCAGCAGCCGTCTAGCGGAAAACGCCGGGGAGCTGTTTTTT.

This clonotype was counted ten times or more. The rearrangement joins TRBV28 to TRBJ2-5; D is ambiguous. The CDR3 is made up of 16 amino acids. The germline V gene has CDR1 MDHEN and CDR2 SYDVKM. Trimming cost V 6 bases and J 5 bases, with 22 bases left between them. CDR3 region: CASSYVDGSGDETQYF. The CDR3, as DNA: TGTGCCAGCAGCTACGTAGACGGGTCGGGCGATGAGACCCAGTACTTC.

The chain recombines TRBV7-2 with TRBJ2-3; TRBD2 matches 7 bases. The CDR3 runs 14 residues. Germline V gene sequence: CDR1 SGHTA, CDR2 FQGNSA. J was trimmed by 4 bases and V by 1 base; bases with no gene match: 2. CDR3 DNA: TGTGCCAGCAGCTTAGGCGGGAGCTCAGATACGCAGTATTTT. It specifies CASSLGGSSDTQYF.

This clonotype has just a few counts. This chain connects TRBV27 to TRBJ2-7; TRBD2 agrees at 7 bases. Germline V gene lookup returns CDR1 MNHEY and CDR2 SMNVEV (reference sequence). The CDR3 has 13 amino acids. V lost 5 bases and J lost 4; bases outside the gene matches: 5. CDR3 loop: CASSVREGYEQYF. DNA of the CDR3: TGTGCCAGCAGTGTTAGGGAGGGTTACGAGCAGTACTTC.

With regard to this clonotype: Possible read error: a much larger clone is one base away. V gene TRBV5-1 combines with J gene TRBJ1-4, with a tentative D call TRBD1 (5 bases). The V end lost 4 bases, the J end lost 8 bases, and 15 bases lay between the germline ends. CDR3 length: 14 residues. Germline V gives CDR1 SGHRS, CDR2 YFSETQ. The CDR3 DNA reads TGCGCCAGCAGCGTTATAGGGGACGGGGAAAAACTGTTTTTT. This encodes CASSVIGDGEKLFF.

This clonotype was counted between two and nine times. This rearrangement joins TRBV20-1 to TRBJ2-5; 12 bases map to TRBD2. This CDR3 region has 15 residues. The germline CDR1 and CDR2 sequences are DFQATT and SNEGSKA (reference sequence). V gave up 6 bases and J gave up 5 bases; unmatched junction bases: 10. CDR3 coding DNA: TGCAGTGCATTGACTAGCGGGAGTGGATTGGAGACCCAGTACTTC. This sequence encodes CSALTSGSGLETQYF.

Concerning this clonotype: A far bigger clonotype differs at one base, so this is likely a read error. V and J are TRBV10-3 and TRBJ1-1; D is perhaps TRBD1 (5 bases). Germline values: CDR1 ENHRY, CDR2 SYGVKD. The V and J ends lost 3 bases and 3 bases respectively, with 8 bases between them. The CDR3 runs to 13 residues. CDR3 region: CAISEAGYTEAFF. Written as DNA, the CDR3 is TGTGCCATCAGTGAAGCAGGGTACACTGAAGCTTTCTTT.

J is TRBJ2-7 and V is TRBV11-2; either TRBD1 or TRBD2 may fit D (5 bases each). The V end lost 3 bases, the J end lost 3 bases, and 12 bases lay between the germline ends. The germline CDR1 and CDR2 sequences are SGHAT and FQNNGV. This CDR3 is 14 amino acids long. The CDR3 DNA reads as TGTGCCAGCAGCTTTGGGACGAGTAACTACGAGCAGTACTTC. This sequence encodes CASSFGTSNYEQYF.

The CDR3 protein is CASSISGTSYNEQFF. In DNA form, the CDR3 reads TGTGCCAGCAGCATTAGCGGGACCTCCTACAATGAGCAGTTCTTC. The rearrangement links TRBV7-9 to TRBJ2-1; 8 bases are shared with TRBD2. V shed 5 bases, J shed 0 bases, and the junction held 3 bases outside the gene matches. CDR1 and CDR2 (germline): SEHNR, FQNEAQ (reference sequence). This CDR3 is 15 amino acids long.

This clonotype came up many times. The chain combines TRBV28 with TRBJ2-2, with 7 positions matching TRBD2. The length of the CDR3 is 14 residues. Germline lookup yields CDR1 MDHEN and CDR2 SYDVKM. The V gene end was trimmed by 4 bases and the J gene end by 5 bases; junction bases not matched to a gene: 4. The CDR3 protein is CASSYSGGTGELFF. The CDR3 DNA sequence: TGTGCCAGCAGTTATTCGGGGGGTACCGGGGAGCTGTTTTTT.

This chain joins TRBV15 and TRBJ2-7, with D unclear. From germline, CDR1 is LNHNV and CDR2 YYDKDF (reference sequence). There are 12 residues in the CDR3. V lost 0 bases, J lost 3 bases, and 3 bases lay in between. As DNA, the CDR3 is TGTGCCACCAGCAGAGATTACTACGAGCAGTACTTC. It is translated as CATSRDYYEQYF.

This clonotype was found many times. This chain connects TRBV14 to TRBJ2-7, with D possibly TRBD1 on 6 matching bases. Germline CDR1 is SGHDN and CDR2 is FVKESK. The V and J ends lost 5 bases and 6 bases respectively, with 23 bases between them. This CDR3 is built from 16 residues. This CDR3 reads CASSSGTSAWVGEQYF. CDR3 bases: TGTGCCAGCAGCTCCGGGACAAGCGCATGGGTTGGCGAGCAGTACTTC.

This clonotype was seen many times. The rearrangement links TRBV2 to TRBJ2-7; D unclear. Germline loops: CDR1 SNHLY, CDR2 FYNNEI. V lost 6 bases and J 0 bases, leaving 3 bases between the germline ends. This CDR3 comprises 11 residues. CDR3 loop: CASRSSYEQYF. The CDR3 DNA reads as TGTGCCAGCAGGAGCTCCTACGAGCAGTACTTC.

This clonotype has at least ten counts. The chain has TRBV2 and TRBJ1-1; D remains unclear. This CDR3 has 16 amino acids. Trimming pared 0 bases from V and 1 base from J, leaving 12 bases between. Germline CDR1 and CDR2: SNHLY and FYNNEI. CDR3 in amino acids: CASSEAGMITNTEAFF. The CDR3, as DNA: TGTGCCAGCAGTGAAGCTGGAATGATAACGAACACTGAAGCTTTCTTT. Together with reference TRBV2 and TRBJ1-1, the CDR3 gives the full variable domain: EPEVTQTPSHQVTQMGQEVILRCVPISNHLYFYWYRQILGQKVEFLVSFYNNEISEKSEIFDDQFSVERPDGSNFTLKIRSTKLEDSAMYFCASSEAGMITNTEAFFGQGTRLTVV.

On this clonotype: This may be a read error: a much more frequent sequence differs by one nucleotide. V is TRBV15 and J is TRBJ2-5; TRBD1 is a possible D gene (5 bases). The germline gives CDR1 LNHNV, CDR2 YYDKDF (reference sequence). The CDR3 totals 15 residues. CDR3 nucleotide sequence: TGTGCCACCGGCAGATCTACAGGAAAAAGAGAGACCCAGTACTTC. Protein: CATGRSTGKRETQYF.

There are many counts of this clonotype. The V call is TRBV2, the J call TRBJ2-2; no clear D gene. Germline V CDR1 and CDR2: SNHLY, FYNNEI. V lost 6 bases, J lost 4 bases, and 9 bases lay in between. The CDR3 covers 13 residues. CDR3 nucleotide sequence: TGTGCCAGCAGCCCCACTCGCACCGGGGAGCTGTTTTTT. This codes for CASSPTRTGELFF.

This clonotype has a handful of counts. J is TRBJ2-5 and V is TRBV5-5, with TRBD2 matching 7 bases. CDR1 and CDR2 from the germline V gene are SGHKS and YYEKEE (reference sequence). V shed 4 bases, J shed 4 bases, and the junction held 10 bases outside the gene matches. The CDR3 length is 15 residues. The CDR3 nucleotides read TGTGCCAGCAGCAGATCCGGGGGGACTCGAGAGACCCAGTACTTC. Protein product: CASSRSGGTRETQYF.

This clonotype was detected many times. V usage is TRBV20-1 and J usage is TRBJ1-2; 8 bases match TRBD1. Trimming at V came to 2 bases and at J to 4 bases, leaving 3 bases not matched to a gene. Germline CDR1 DFQATT, CDR2 SNEGSKA (reference sequence). The CDR3 has 13 residues. CDR3 nucleotides: TGCAGTGCTAGACTACAGGGGGTCTATGGCTACACCTTC. Its protein product is CSARLQGVYGYTF.

The chain is built from TRBV5-1 and TRBJ2-2; D remains ambiguous. Germline V CDR1 and CDR2: SGHRS, YFSETQ. The CDR3 length is 16 residues. Trimming removed 1 base from V and 1 base from J, with 11 bases in between. The DNA for the CDR3 is TGCGCCAGCAGCTTGCTTCCAGGTGTGAACACCGGGGAGCTGTTTTTT. Its protein is CASSLLPGVNTGELFF.

The genes are TRBV7-8 and TRBJ2-2, with D maybe TRBD1 (6 bases). The CDR3 sequence is 19 residues long. Germline-derived CDR1 and CDR2 are SGHVS and FQNEAQ. The germline V and J ends were trimmed by 0 bases and 0 bases, with 17 bases remaining between them. DNA of the CDR3: TGTGCCAGCAGCTTAGCGGTTGGTGGACAGCCTGCGAACACCGGGGAGCTGTTTTTT. Its protein product is CASSLAVGGQPANTGELFF.